Listed here are 4 T cell receptor beta chains from one sample, sequenced in a study of blood T cell repertoires in COVID-19. Sequencing used immunoSEQ multiplex PCR; TCRdb keeps in-frame clones, though not all of them. The table shows roughly 200,000 clones, with about nine tenths occurring only once. The sequencing input was peripheral blood. These receptors were obtained from a man older than 75 with acute or convalescent COVID-19.

This chain connects TRBV6-5 to TRBJ2-5, with unresolved D. The germline CDR1 and CDR2 sequences are MNHEY and SVGAGI. The CDR3 spans 14 residues. The germline V and J ends were trimmed by 0 bases and 1 base, with 6 bases remaining between them. CDR3 DNA: TGTGCCAGCAGTTACTCGGCTTCCCAAGAGACCCAGTACTTC. Translated, it gives CASSYSASQETQYF.

The chain is built from TRBV7-3 and TRBJ2-3; a possible D gene is TRBD1 (6 bases). Germline V gene lookup returns CDR1 SGHTA and CDR2 FQGTGA. Trimming stripped 8 bases from V and 0 bases from J, with 12 bases between. This CDR3 contains 14 residues. The CDR3 nucleotides are TGTGCCAGCGGGACACAGGGAAGCACAGATACGCAGTATTTT. Translating gives CASGTQGSTDTQYF.

The rearrangement uses TRBV7-8 and TRBJ2-3, with 7 positions matching TRBD2. With 4 bases clipped from V and 1 base from J, the junction kept 17 bases outside the gene matches. This CDR3 has 19 amino acids. Germline CDR1 is SGHVS and CDR2 is FQNEAQ. The CDR3 here is CASSSRGGLGKSGTDTQYF. For the CDR3, the DNA is TGTGCCAGCAGCTCCCGTGGTGGACTAGGAAAATCCGGCACAGATACGCAGTATTTT.

The genes are TRBV3-1 (or the pseudogene TRBV3-2) and TRBJ1-2; D not resolved. Between the trimmed V and J ends, which lost 4 bases and 7 bases, there was a span of 13 bases. CDR3 size: 13 residues. CDR1 and CDR2 (germline): LGHDT, YNNKEL (reference sequence). The CDR3 protein is CASSPLSGLGYTF. Written as DNA, the CDR3 is TGTGCCAGCAGCCCCCTATCGGGTCTTGGCTACACCTTC.